This TCR beta chain was captured in a study of cytomegalovirus exposure and HLA in healthy donors. V was cut by 0 bases and J by 7 bases, with 16 bases left in between. CDR1 SGDLS and CDR2 YYNGEE come from the germline V gene. This CDR3 is built from 15 residues. The PCR ran on 60 Vbeta and 13 Jbeta primers. Sequenced by immunoSEQ multiplex PCR; TCRdb stores in-frame clones only, minus some. This sample carries roughly 120,000 clones, 70% to 85% of them seen once, and the ten largest clones take around 4.9%. This chain connects TRBV9 to TRBJ1-2, with D possibly matching TRBD1 (6 bases). The TCR was taken from a man aged 50 or older in good health and CMV-seropositive. Material: PBMCs. The CDR3 sequence: CASSVVAGDFGGYTF. CDR3 nucleotides: TGTGCCAGCAGCGTAGTGGCAGGGGATTTCGGTGGCTACACCTTC.